Presented here are 21 T cell receptor beta chains from one specimen sequenced in a study of CD8+ T cells in alopecia areata. In each case, RNA was isolated and then reverse transcribed into cDNA as the sequencing template. Using immunoSEQ multiplex PCR, the repertoire was profiled, and TCRdb retains in-frame clones only, with some absent. The sample includes fewer than 110,000 clones, 84% of them seen just once. Treatment: oral pan-JAK inhibitor, 5-10 mg twice daily. Source: CD8+ T cells sorted from blood, taken at week 24, from a patient treated with tofacitinib. All receptors come from a human donor with alopecia areata.

The V and J genes are TRBV30 and TRBJ1-5; D call uncertain. The CDR3 runs 12 residues. V shed 2 bases and J shed 0 bases, with 2 bases lying between them. Germline V gene lookup returns CDR1 GTSNPN and CDR2 SVGIG (reference sequence). CDR3 region: CAWSTSNQPQHF. The DNA for the CDR3 is TGTGCCTGGAGTACTAGCAATCAGCCCCAGCATTTT.

The V and J genes are TRBV5-6 and TRBJ2-1; 12 bases are a match to TRBD2. Germline CDR1 and CDR2: SGHDT and YYEEEE. The CDR3 is 15 amino acids. With 4 bases clipped from V and 10 bases from J, the junction kept 9 bases outside the gene matches. The CDR3 is CASSPRLAGGLEQFF. In nucleotides, the CDR3 is TGTGCCAGCAGCCCCCGGCTAGCGGGGGGGCTGGAGCAGTTCTTC.

The chain combines TRBV7-9 with TRBJ2-1, with a tentative D call TRBD2 (6 bases). Looked up from germline, CDR1 is SEHNR and CDR2 is FQNEAQ (reference sequence). Deletions cut 1 base from V and 1 base from J, with 17 bases between. This CDR3 spans 18 amino acids. The CDR3 spells CASSLGRSERVSYNEQFF. The CDR3 DNA reads as TGTGCCAGCAGCTTAGGGAGGTCTGAGCGGGTATCCTACAATGAGCAGTTCTTC.

The chain uses TRBV4-2 and TRBJ2-3, with 8 bases identical to TRBD2. J gave up 2 bases and V 4 bases, and 8 bases lay outside the gene matches. The CDR3 covers 16 residues. Looked up from germline, CDR1 is LGHNA and CDR2 is YNFKEQ. The CDR3 region has the DNA TGTGCCAGCAGCCCCTCTCGCGGGGGGTCCACAGATACGCAGTATTTT. It specifies CASSPSRGGSTDTQYF.

In regard to this clone: In the same sample, other DNA sequences code for this CDR3. V is TRBV30 and J is TRBJ1-1; D is ambiguous. Germline V gene sequence: CDR1 GTSNPN, CDR2 SVGIG (reference sequence). Trimming shortened V by 4 bases and J by 0 bases, and 12 bases separated the two germline ends. The CDR3 totals 14 residues. CDR3 residues: CAWNTGGLNTEAFF. For the CDR3, the DNA is TGTGCCTGGAACACTGGCGGGTTGAACACTGAAGCTTTCTTT.

This clone showed up just a few times. The chain couples TRBV6-6 to TRBJ2-3; D unclear. Germline assignment: CDR1 MNHNY and CDR2 SVGAGI (reference sequence). The CDR3 runs to 14 residues. Trimming removed 2 bases at V and 0 bases at J, with 6 bases between. This chain's CDR3 is CASSYTPSTDTQYF. For the CDR3, the DNA is TGTGCCAGCAGTTACACACCTAGCACAGATACGCAGTATTTT.

This sequence joins TRBV29-1 and TRBJ1-1; D is unclear. The CDR3 extends over 13 amino acids. Germline CDR1 is SQVTM and CDR2 is ANQGSEA. V was cut by 5 bases and J by 4 bases, with 14 bases left in between. The CDR3 protein is CSVRVPLGTEAFF. The CDR3 nucleotides read TGCAGCGTTCGAGTCCCCCTGGGCACTGAAGCTTTCTTT.

This chain joins TRBV30 and TRBJ2-7, with D possibly being TRBD1 (6 bases). Germline CDR1 is GTSNPN and CDR2 is SVGIG (reference sequence). V was trimmed by 3 bases and J by 0 bases, leaving 9 bases between them. The CDR3 has 13 residues. This CDR3 is CAWRTGYSYEQYF. The CDR3 nucleotides read TGTGCCTGGAGGACAGGCTACTCCTACGAGCAGTACTTC.

The J gene is TRBJ1-2, the V gene TRBV5-6; no firm D call. The germline V gene encodes CDR1 SGHDT and CDR2 YYEEEE. V dropped 2 bases and J dropped 2 bases, with 7 bases sitting between them. CDR3 length equals 13 residues. The CDR3, as DNA: TGTGCCAGCAGCTTAGAACAGAACTATGGCTACACCTTC. Amino acids: CASSLEQNYGYTF.

In this sample, this clone turned up once. The chain couples TRBV10-3 to TRBJ2-7, with 7 nucleotides matching TRBD1. The V gene's germline CDR1 is ENHRY and CDR2 SYGVKD. The length of the CDR3 is 14 residues. V was clipped by 2 bases and J by 2 bases; unmatched bases: 3. This chain's CDR3 is CAISETGQTYEQYF. The CDR3 region has the DNA TGTGCCATCAGTGAGACGGGACAGACCTACGAGCAGTACTTC.

CDR3 sequence (DNA): TGCGCCAGCAGCGGCGAGGGGGGAGCTAGCACAGATACGCAGTATTTT. Protein sequence: CASSGEGGASTDTQYF. The rearrangement joins TRBV5-1 to TRBJ2-3; D may match TRBD1 or TRBD2 (6 bases each). Germline loops: CDR1 SGHRS, CDR2 YFSETQ. The CDR3 has 16 amino acids. With 4 bases removed from V and 0 bases from J, the gap between germline ends came to 15 bases.

V usage is TRBV4-3 and J usage is TRBJ2-5; 8 nucleotides align to TRBD1. CDR3 length: 15 amino acids. The V gene's germline CDR1 is LGHNA and CDR2 YSLEER. Trimming cost V 4 bases and J 10 bases; bases outside gene matches: 14. This CDR3 reads CASSRDRWRGFVQYF. CDR3 in DNA: TGCGCCAGCAGCCGGGACAGGTGGAGGGGGTTCGTCCAGTACTTC.

The chain recombines TRBV27 with TRBJ2-2; D ambiguous. From germline, CDR1 is MNHEY and CDR2 SMNVEV (reference sequence). The CDR3 contains 12 residues. Trimming took off 4 bases at V and 7 bases at J, with 7 bases between the two ends. CDR3 nucleotides: TGTGCCAGCAGTTACCCGGGCGGGGAGCTGTTTTTT. This encodes CASSYPGGELFF.

This chain connects TRBV7-9 to TRBJ1-1; D is perhaps TRBD1 (6 bases). There are 14 residues in the CDR3. Germline V gene lookup returns CDR1 SEHNR and CDR2 FQNEAQ (reference sequence). V shed 5 bases and J shed 5 bases, with 15 bases lying between them. The CDR3 bases are TGTGCCAGCAGCCCAGAGGGGGGAACAACTGAAGCTTTCTTT. As protein: CASSPEGGTTEAFF.

J is TRBJ2-1 and V is TRBV7-9; 10 bases line up with TRBD1. The germline V gene encodes CDR1 SEHNR and CDR2 FQNEAQ (reference sequence). V dropped 4 bases and J dropped 6; count of bases not matched to a gene: 6. The CDR3 loop spans 15 amino acids. As DNA, the CDR3 is TGTGCCAGCAGCTCGACAGGGGGCAGCCGCAATGAGCAGTTCTTC. It translates to CASSSTGGSRNEQFF.

The chain combines TRBV5-1 with TRBJ1-2; no reliable D call. V was pared by 4 bases and J by 0 bases, with 13 bases between. The CDR3 has 15 amino acids. Germline lookup yields CDR1 SGHRS and CDR2 YFSETQ. The CDR3: CASSAAGYANYGYTF. The CDR3 nucleotides are TGCGCCAGCAGCGCAGCGGGGTACGCTAACTATGGCTACACCTTC.

The chain joins TRBV7-9 to TRBJ1-2, with 9 bases matching TRBD1. The germline V gene has CDR1 SEHNR and CDR2 FQNEAQ (reference sequence). CDR3 size: 15 residues. Trimming cost V 5 bases and J 3 bases; bases outside gene matches: 7. CDR3 loop: CASSISGQGHYGYTF. The DNA of the CDR3 is TGTGCCAGCAGCATTTCGGGACAGGGTCACTATGGCTACACCTTC.

This CDR3 is CASSVGSEYTEAFF. The CDR3, as DNA: TGTGCCAGCAGCGTGGGCAGCGAATACACTGAAGCTTTCTTT. The gene calls are TRBV9 and TRBJ1-1; D is unclear. The CDR3 is made up of 14 amino acids. Per the germline V gene, CDR1 is SGDLS and CDR2 is YYNGEE. V gave up 2 bases and J gave up 3 bases, with 11 bases separating them.

This chain uses TRBV4-1 with TRBJ2-7, with D possibly called TRBD1 or TRBD2 (5 bases each). Germline CDR1 and CDR2: MGHRA and YSYEKL. The V and J ends lost 1 base and 3 bases respectively, with 10 bases between them. There are 14 residues in the CDR3. Here the CDR3 reads CASSQGPGGYEQYF. The CDR3, as DNA: TGCGCCAGCAGCCAAGGGCCTGGGGGCTACGAGCAGTACTTC.

This rearrangement joins TRBV2 to TRBJ2-1; possible D gene TRBD2, 5 bases. The CDR3 totals 13 residues. The germline CDR1 and CDR2 sequences are SNHLY and FYNNEI. V was clipped by 6 bases and J by 10 bases, with 16 bases between them. CDR3 loop: CASSEWLAREQFF. CDR3 DNA sequence: TGTGCCAGCAGCGAATGGCTAGCACGGGAGCAGTTCTTC. Supplemented by reference TRBV2 and TRBJ2-1, the full variable domain reads EPEVTQTPSHQVTQMGQEVILRCVPISNHLYFYWYRQILGQKVEFLVSFYNNEISEKSEIFDDQFSVERPDGSNFTLKIRSTKLEDSAMYFCASSEWLAREQFFGPGTRLTVL.

The V and J genes are TRBV29-1 and TRBJ2-5; 8 positions agree with TRBD2. V lost 6 bases, J lost 3 bases, and 12 bases stayed unmatched. The germline V gene encodes CDR1 SQVTM and CDR2 ANQGSEA. This CDR3 is 15 amino acids long. As DNA, the CDR3 is TGCAGCGTCGCAATGACGGGGGGGGTTAAAGAGACCCAGTACTTC. This translates into CSVAMTGGVKETQYF.